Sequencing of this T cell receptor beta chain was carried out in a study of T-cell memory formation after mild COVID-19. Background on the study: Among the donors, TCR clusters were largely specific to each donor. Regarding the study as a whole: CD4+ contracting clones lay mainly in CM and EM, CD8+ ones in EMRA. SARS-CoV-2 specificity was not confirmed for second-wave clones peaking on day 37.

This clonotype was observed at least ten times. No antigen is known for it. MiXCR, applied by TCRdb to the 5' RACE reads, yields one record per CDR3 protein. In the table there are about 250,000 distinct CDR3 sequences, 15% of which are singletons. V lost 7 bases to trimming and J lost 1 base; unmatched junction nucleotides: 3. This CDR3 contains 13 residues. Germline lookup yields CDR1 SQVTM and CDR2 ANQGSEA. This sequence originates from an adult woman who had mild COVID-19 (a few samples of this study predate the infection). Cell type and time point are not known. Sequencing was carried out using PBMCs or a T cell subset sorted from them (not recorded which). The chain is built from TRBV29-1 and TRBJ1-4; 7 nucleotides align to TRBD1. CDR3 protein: CSAYRGTNEKLFF. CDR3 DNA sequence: TGCAGCGCTTACAGGGGAACTAATGAAAAACTGTTTTTT. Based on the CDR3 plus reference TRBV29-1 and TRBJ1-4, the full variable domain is SAVISQKPSRDICQRGTSLTIQCQVDSQVTMMFWYRQQPGQSLTLIATANQGSEATYESGFVIDKFPISRPNLTFSTLTVSNMSPEDSSIYLCSAYRGTNEKLFFGSGTQLSVL.